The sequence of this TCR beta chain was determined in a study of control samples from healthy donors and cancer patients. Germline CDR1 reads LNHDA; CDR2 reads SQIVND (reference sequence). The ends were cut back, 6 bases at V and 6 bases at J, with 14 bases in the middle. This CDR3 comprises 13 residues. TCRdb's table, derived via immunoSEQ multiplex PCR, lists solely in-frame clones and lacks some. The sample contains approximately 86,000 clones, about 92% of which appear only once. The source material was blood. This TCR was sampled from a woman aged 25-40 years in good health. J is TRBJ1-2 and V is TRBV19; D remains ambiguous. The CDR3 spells CASSTMVSDGYTF. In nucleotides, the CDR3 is TGTGCCAGTAGCACTATGGTCTCGGATGGCTACACCTTC.